This TCR beta chain was recovered during a study of shared clonotypes between healthy human individuals. Whole-study context: The study used three CD4 naive, three CD4 memory, two CD8 naive and one CD8 memory plate per donor. Overall study findings and caveats: The four-donor shared clonotypes exceeded non-shared clonotypes in generation probability, with non-shared ones scoring lower.

About this clone itself: Its target is not known. Other DNA sequences in the same sample also yield this CDR3.

Genomic DNA of each subset was evenly split across several immunoSEQ plates. Original data processing: Filtering differed, since immunoSEQ gave only junction sequences and no quality scores. Profiled with immunoSEQ multiplex PCR; TCRdb holds only in-frame clones, not every one. From that table come the V and J calls and clone size; the DNA was used to work out D and trimming. The sample has more than 2 million clones; roughly 94% are singletons. The germline V gene encodes CDR1 LNHDA and CDR2 SQIVND (reference sequence). With V trimmed by 5 bases and J by 2 bases, 2 bases remained unmatched. The length of the CDR3 is 14 residues.

The J gene is TRBJ1-2, the V gene TRBV19, with TRBD1 matching over 10 bases. The sequencing sample was made of naive CD4+ T cells sorted from blood. Subset of the sample: CD45RA+ positively selected. The sequence came from a man younger than 35 in good health. The CDR3 region is CASSRDRGNYGYTF. The CDR3 nucleotides are TGTGCCAGTAGTCGGGACAGGGGCAACTATGGCTACACCTTC.